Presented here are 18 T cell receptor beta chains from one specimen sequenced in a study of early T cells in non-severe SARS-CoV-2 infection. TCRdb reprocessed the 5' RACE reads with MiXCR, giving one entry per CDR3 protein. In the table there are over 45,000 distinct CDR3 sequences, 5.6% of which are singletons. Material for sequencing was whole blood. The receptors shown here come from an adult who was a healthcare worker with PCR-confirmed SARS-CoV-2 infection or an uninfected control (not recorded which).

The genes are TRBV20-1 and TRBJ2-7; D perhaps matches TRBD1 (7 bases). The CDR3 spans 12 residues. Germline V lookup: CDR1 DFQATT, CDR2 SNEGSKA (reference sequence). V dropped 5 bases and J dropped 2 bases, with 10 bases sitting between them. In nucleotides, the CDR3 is TGCAGTGCTGCGGGACAGACCTACGAGCAGTACTTC. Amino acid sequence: CSAAGQTYEQYF.

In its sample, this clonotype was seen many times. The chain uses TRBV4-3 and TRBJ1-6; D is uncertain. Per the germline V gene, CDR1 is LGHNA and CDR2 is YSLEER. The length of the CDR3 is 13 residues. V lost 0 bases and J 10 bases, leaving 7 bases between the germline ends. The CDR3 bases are TGCGCCAGCAGCCAAGAGAGGAACTCACCCCTCCACTTT. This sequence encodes CASSQERNSPLHF.

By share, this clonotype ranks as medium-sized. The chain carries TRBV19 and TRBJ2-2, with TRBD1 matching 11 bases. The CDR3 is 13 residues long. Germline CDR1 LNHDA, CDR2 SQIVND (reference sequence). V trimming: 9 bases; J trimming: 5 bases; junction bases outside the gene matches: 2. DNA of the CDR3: TGTGCCAGCTGGGACAGGGGGACCGGGGAGCTGTTTTTT. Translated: CASWDRGTGELFF.

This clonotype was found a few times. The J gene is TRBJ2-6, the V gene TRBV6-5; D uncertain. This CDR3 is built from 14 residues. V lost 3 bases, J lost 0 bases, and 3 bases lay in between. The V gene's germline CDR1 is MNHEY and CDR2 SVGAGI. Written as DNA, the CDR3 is TGTGCCAGCAGTTATTACTCTGGGGCCAACGTCCTGACTTTC. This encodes CASSYYSGANVLTF.

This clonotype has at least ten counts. The CDR3 DNA follows: TGTGCCAGCAGCCACTCTGGTGAGGGCTACAATGAGCAGTTCTTC. Translating gives CASSHSGEGYNEQFF. The rearrangement links TRBV3-1 to TRBJ2-1; D possibly corresponds to TRBD2 (5 bases). The CDR3 has 15 amino acids. V gave up 3 bases and J gave up 3 bases, with 12 bases separating them. Germline CDR1 is LGHDT and CDR2 is YNNKEL (reference sequence).

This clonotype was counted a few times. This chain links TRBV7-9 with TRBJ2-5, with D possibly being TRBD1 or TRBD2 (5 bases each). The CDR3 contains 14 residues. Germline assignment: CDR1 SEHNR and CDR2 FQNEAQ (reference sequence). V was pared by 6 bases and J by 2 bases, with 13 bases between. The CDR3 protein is CASSLRGDQETQYF. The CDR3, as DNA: TGTGCCAGCAGTCTGAGGGGAGATCAAGAGACCCAGTACTTC.

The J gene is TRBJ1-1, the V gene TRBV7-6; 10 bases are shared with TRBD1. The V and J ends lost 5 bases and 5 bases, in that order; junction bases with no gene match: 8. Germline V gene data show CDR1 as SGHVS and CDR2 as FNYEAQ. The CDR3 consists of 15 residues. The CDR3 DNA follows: TGTGCCAGCAGCCCACGGACAGGGGGACGGACTGAAGCTTTCTTT. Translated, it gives CASSPRTGGRTEAFF. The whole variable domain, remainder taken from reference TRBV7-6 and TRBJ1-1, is GAGVSQSPRYKVTKRGQDVALRCDPISGHVSLYWYRQALGQGPEFLTYFNYEAQQDKSGLPNDRFSAERPEGSISTLTIQRTEQRDSAMYRCASSPRTGGRTEAFFGQGTRLTVV.

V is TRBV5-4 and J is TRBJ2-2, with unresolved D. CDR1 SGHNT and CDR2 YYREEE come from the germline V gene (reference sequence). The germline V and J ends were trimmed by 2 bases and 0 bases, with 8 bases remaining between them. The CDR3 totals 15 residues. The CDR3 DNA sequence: TGTGCCAGCAGCTTAGGCAGCGCGAACACCGGGGAGCTGTTTTTT. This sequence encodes CASSLGSANTGELFF.

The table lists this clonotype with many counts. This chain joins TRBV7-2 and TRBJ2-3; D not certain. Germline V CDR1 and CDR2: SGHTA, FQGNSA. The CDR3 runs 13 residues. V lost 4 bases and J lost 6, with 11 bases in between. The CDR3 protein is CASSSGISDTQYF. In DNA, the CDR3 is TGTGCCAGCAGCTCGGGTATCAGTGATACGCAGTATTTT.

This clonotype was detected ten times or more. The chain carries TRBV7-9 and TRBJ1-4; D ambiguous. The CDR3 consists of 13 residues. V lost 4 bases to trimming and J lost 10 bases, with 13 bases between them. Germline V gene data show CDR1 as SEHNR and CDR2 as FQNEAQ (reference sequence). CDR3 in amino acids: CASSSGQDGKLFF. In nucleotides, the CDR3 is TGTGCCAGCAGCTCGGGTCAGGACGGAAAACTGTTTTTT.

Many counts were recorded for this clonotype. CDR3 nucleotide sequence: TGTGCCAGCAGTATAGCGTTCTACAATGAGCAGTTCTTC. It translates to CASSIAFYNEQFF. The chain couples TRBV6-5 to TRBJ2-1, with a weak D call TRBD2 (5 bases). The CDR3 consists of 13 residues. The germline gives CDR1 MNHEY, CDR2 SVGAGI. V gave up 5 bases and J gave up 3 bases, with 8 bases separating them.

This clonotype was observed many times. CDR3 sequence reads: CSVARQGFSENTEAFF. In DNA form, the CDR3 reads TGCAGCGTTGCACGACAGGGATTCAGTGAGAACACTGAAGCTTTCTTT. V is TRBV29-1 and J is TRBJ1-1; 7 nucleotides match TRBD1. Trimming took 4 bases from V and 1 from J; bases not matched to a gene: 12. The germline V gene has CDR1 SQVTM and CDR2 ANQGSEA. The CDR3 is 16 residues long.

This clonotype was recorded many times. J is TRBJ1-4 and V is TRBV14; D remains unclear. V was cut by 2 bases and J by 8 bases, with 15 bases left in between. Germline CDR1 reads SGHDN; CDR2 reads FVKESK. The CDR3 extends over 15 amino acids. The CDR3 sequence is CASSQSGGIEEKLFF. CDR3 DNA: TGTGCCAGCAGCCAATCAGGAGGGATCGAAGAAAAACTGTTTTTT.

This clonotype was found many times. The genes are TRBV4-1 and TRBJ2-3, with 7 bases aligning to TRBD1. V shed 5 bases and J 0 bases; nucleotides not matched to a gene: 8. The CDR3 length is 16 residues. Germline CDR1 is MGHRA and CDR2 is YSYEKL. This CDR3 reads CASSKGQPVSTDTQYF. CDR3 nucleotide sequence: TGCGCCAGCAGCAAGGGACAGCCCGTTAGCACAGATACGCAGTATTTT.

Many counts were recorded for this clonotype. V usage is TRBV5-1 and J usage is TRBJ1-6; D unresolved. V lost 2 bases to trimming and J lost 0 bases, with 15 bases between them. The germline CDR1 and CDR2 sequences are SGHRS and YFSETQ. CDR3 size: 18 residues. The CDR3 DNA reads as TGCGCCAGCAGCTTAAGGGCGGACCGGAGCTCCTATAATTCACCCCTCCACTTT. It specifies CASSLRADRSSYNSPLHF.

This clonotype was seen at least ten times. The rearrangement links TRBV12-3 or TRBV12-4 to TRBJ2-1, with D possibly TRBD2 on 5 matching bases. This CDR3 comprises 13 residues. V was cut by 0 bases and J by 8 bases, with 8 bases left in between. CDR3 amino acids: CASSLAPGDEQFF. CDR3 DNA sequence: TGTGCCAGCAGTTTAGCTCCCGGGGATGAGCAGTTCTTC.

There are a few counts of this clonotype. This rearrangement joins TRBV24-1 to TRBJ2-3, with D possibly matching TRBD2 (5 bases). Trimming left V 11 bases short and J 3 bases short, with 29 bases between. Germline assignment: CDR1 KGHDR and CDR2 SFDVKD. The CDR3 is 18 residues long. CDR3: CAKPGRSSDSALTDTQYF. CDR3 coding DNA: TGTGCCAAACCAGGTCGGTCTTCGGACTCCGCTTTAACAGATACGCAGTATTTT.

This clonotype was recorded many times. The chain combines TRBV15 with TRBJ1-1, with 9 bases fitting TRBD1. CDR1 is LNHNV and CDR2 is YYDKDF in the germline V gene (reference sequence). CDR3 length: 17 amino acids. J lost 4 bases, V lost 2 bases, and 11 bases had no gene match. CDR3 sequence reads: CATSRTYNRGRVTEAFF. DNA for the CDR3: TGTGCCACCAGCAGAACCTATAACAGGGGGCGGGTCACTGAAGCTTTCTTT.